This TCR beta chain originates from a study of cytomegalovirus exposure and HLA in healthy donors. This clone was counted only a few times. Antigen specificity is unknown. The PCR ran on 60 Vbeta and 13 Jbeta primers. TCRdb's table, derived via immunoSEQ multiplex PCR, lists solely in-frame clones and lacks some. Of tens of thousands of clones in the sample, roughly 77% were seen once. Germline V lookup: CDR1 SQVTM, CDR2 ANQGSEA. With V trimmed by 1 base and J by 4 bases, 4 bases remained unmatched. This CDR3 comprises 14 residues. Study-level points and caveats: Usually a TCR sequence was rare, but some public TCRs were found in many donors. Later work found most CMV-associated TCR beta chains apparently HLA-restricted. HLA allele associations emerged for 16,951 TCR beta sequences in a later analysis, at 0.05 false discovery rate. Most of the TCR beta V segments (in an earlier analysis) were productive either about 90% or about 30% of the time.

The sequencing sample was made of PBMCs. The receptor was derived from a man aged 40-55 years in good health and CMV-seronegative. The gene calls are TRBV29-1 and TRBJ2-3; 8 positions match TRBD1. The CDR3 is CSVEGQGAPDTQYF. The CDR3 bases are TGCAGCGTTGAAGGGCAGGGGGCCCCAGATACGCAGTATTTT.